This is a list of T cell receptor beta chains from one sample in a study of technical replicates of blood from a few donors. Using immunoSEQ multiplex PCR, the repertoire was profiled, and TCRdb retains in-frame clones only, with some absent. The data show fewer than 80,000 clones, with about 86% seen just once and under 5.5% held by the top ten. The specimen was PBMCs. These receptors were collected from a human donor in good health. Some clones in this sample may be carry-over from other donors' samples. Both conserved end residues are part of each CDR3. The D gene is left open where the match is weak. Not every row has a clone size; where given, it reads once, few, many or a size class.

d_call	j_call	v_call	cdr3_length	clone_size	cdr3_nt	cdr3_aa
TRBD2	TRBJ2-2	TRBV4-2	16	-	TGTGCCAGCAGCCGGACCACTAGCGGGAGCGTTGGGGAGCTGTTTTTT	CASSRTTSGSVGELFF
-	TRBJ2-1	TRBV6-5	16	many	TGTGCCAGCAGTTACTCGAGTGAGGGCCCGTACAATGAGCAGTTCTTC	CASSYSSEGPYNEQFF
-	TRBJ2-6	TRBV28	17	-	TGTGCCAGCAGTTTGCAGGTGGGCGTCTCTGGGGCCAACGTCCTGACTTTC	CASSLQVGVSGANVLTF
-	TRBJ1-1	TRBV11-2	12	-	TGTGCCAGCAGCGCGCAGAGGCAGGGGGCTTTCTTT	CASSAQRQGAFF
TRBD1	TRBJ2-5	TRBV4-2	16	-	TGTGCCAGCAGCCAAGAAAGGACAGGACTGGGGGAGACCCAGTACTTC	CASSQERTGLGETQYF
TRBD1	TRBJ1-3	TRBV6-1	16	-	TGTGCCAGCAGTGATCCTAGGGGGCCTACTGGAAACACCATATATTTT	CASSDPRGPTGNTIYF
TRBD2	TRBJ2-3	TRBV29-1	15	-	TGCAGCGTTCCGGCGACTAGCGGGGTCACAGATACGCAGTATTTT	CSVPATSGVTDTQYF
-	TRBJ2-6	TRBV5-5	15	-	TGTGCCAGCAGCTTGGTGGGAGCCGGGGCCAACGTCCTGACTTTC	CASSLVGAGANVLTF
TRBD1	TRBJ1-5	TRBV9	13	few	TGTGCCAGCAGCGTAACAGGGGGAGTACCCCAGCATTTT	CASSVTGGVPQHF
TRBD2	TRBJ2-1	TRBV6-5	15	-	TGTGCCAGCAGTTCCCGGGGGGGGCCCTACAATGAGCAGTTCTTC	CASSSRGGPYNEQFF
TRBD2	TRBJ2-1	TRBV27	16	-	TGTGCCAGCAGTTCGAAGACTAGCGGGAGGTACAATGAGCAGTTCTTC	CASSSKTSGRYNEQFF
-	TRBJ2-5	TRBV4-1	15	-	TGCGCCAGCAGCCAAGCTTGGACAGTTAAAGAGACCCAGTACTTC	CASSQAWTVKETQYF
TRBD2	TRBJ2-1	TRBV11-2	17	-	TGTGCCAGCAGCTTAAACGTGCGGGGGTTATCCTACAATGAGCAGTTCTTC	CASSLNVRGLSYNEQFF
-	TRBJ1-3	TRBV7-8	15	few	TGTGCCAGCAGCTCGACTGAAATCAGCGGAAACACCATATATTTT	CASSSTEISGNTIYF
-	TRBJ1-5	TRBV7-9	15	-	TGTGCCAGCAGCCCGTCAGCGGTAGGGTTAGAGCCCCAGCATTTT	CASSPSAVGLEPQHF
TRBD2	TRBJ2-1	TRBV30	14	-	TGTGCCTGGGATCAAGCGGGAGCTTCAAATGAGCAGTTCTTC	CAWDQAGASNEQFF
-	TRBJ1-5	TRBV2	15	-	TGTGCCAGCAGGGACAGCCCATATAGCAATCAGCCCCAGCATTTT	CASRDSPYSNQPQHF
TRBD2	TRBJ2-4	TRBV2	16	-	TGTGCCAGTGACTCTAGCGGGAGTGTGGCCAAAAACATTCAGTACTTC	CASDSSGSVAKNIQYF
-	TRBJ1-1	TRBV6-1	13	-	TGTGCCAGCAGTGGGAACAGGAACACTGAAGCTTTCTTT	CASSGNRNTEAFF
-	TRBJ2-3	TRBV14	16	-	TGTGCCAGCAGCCAGATGGTTAACTTCGACACAGATACGCAGTATTTT	CASSQMVNFDTDTQYF
-	TRBJ2-1	TRBV7-8	15	-	TGTGCCAGCAGCCCTAGCAGGGGGGCCTACAATGAGCAGTTCTTC	CASSPSRGAYNEQFF
TRBD1	TRBJ1-4	TRBV6-1	15	once	TGTGCCAGCAGTGACCCACAGGGGACTAATGAAAAACTGTTTTTT	CASSDPQGTNEKLFF
-	TRBJ1-4	TRBV14	16	-	TGTGCCAGCAGCCAAAGATCCTTTGGAGCTAATGAAAAACTGTTTTTT	CASSQRSFGANEKLFF
-	TRBJ1-1	TRBV5-6	15	few	TGTGCCAGCAGCTTGGCGGGGTTTGCTGGCACTGAAGCTTTCTTT	CASSLAGFAGTEAFF
-	TRBJ2-1	TRBV7-3	13	-	TGTGCCAGCAGCTCGGGACTTGACAATGAGCAGTTCTTC	CASSSGLDNEQFF
TRBD1	TRBJ1-4	TRBV7-9	15	-	TGTGCCAGCAGCTTCAGGACAGGTGGTTCGGAAAAACTGTTTTTT	CASSFRTGGSEKLFF
-	TRBJ1-1	TRBV6-6	14	few	TGTGCCAGCAGTTACGGACGAGTAGGGGATGAAGCTTTCTTT	CASSYGRVGDEAFF
-	TRBJ1-2	TRBV11-2	15	once	TGTGCCAGCAGCTTGGGCAGCCAATACGCCTATGGCTACACCTTC	CASSLGSQYAYGYTF
TRBD2	TRBJ2-7	TRBV7-9	15	-	TGTGCCAGCAGCTTAAGTGCGGGGGGAACCTACGAGCAGTACTTC	CASSLSAGGTYEQYF
-	TRBJ2-2	TRBV10-3	14	-	TGTGCCACCGGAGCGGGCGGAAACACCGGGGAGCTGTTTTTT	CATGAGGNTGELFF
TRBD1	TRBJ2-1	TRBV7-6	15	-	TGTGCCAGCAGCGCCACCGGGACAGCAAACAATGAGCAGTTCTTC	CASSATGTANNEQFF
-	TRBJ1-2	TRBV4-1	15	-	TGCGCCAGCAGCCAACTTTGGAGTTTCGGGTATGGCTACACCTTC	CASSQLWSFGYGYTF
TRBD1	TRBJ1-2	TRBV7-8	15	-	TGTGCCAGCAGCGCCGTGGGACAGGGGGCGCATGGCTACACCTTC	CASSAVGQGAHGYTF
-	TRBJ2-1	TRBV4-2	16	-	TGTGCCAGCAGCCACACTAGCCCAGGCTCCTACAATGAGCAGTTCTTC	CASSHTSPGSYNEQFF
-	TRBJ1-5	TRBV30	14	-	TGTGCCTGGAGCCGAGGAGAGAGCAATCAGCCCCAGCATTTT	CAWSRGESNQPQHF
TRBD2	TRBJ2-5	TRBV7-3	15	-	TGTGCCAGCAGCTTAACCCCTAGCGGCCAAGAGACCCAGTACTTC	CASSLTPSGQETQYF
TRBD2	TRBJ2-7	TRBV7-2	13	-	TGTGCCAGCCTCCCCGCGGGGGCCTACGAGCAGTACTTC	CASLPAGAYEQYF
-	TRBJ2-7	TRBV5-5	14	-	TGTGCCAGCAGCTTACCGAGTTCCCCCTACGAGCAGTACTTC	CASSLPSSPYEQYF
-	TRBJ1-2	TRBV4-3	14	-	TGCGCCAGCAGCCAAGCAACACAGAACTATGGCTACACCTTC	CASSQATQNYGYTF
-	TRBJ2-1	TRBV11-2	14	-	TGTGCCAGCAGCCTATCAGGGCGGATAGAGGAGCAGTTCTTC	CASSLSGRIEEQFF
-	TRBJ1-6	TRBV6-1	16	-	TGTGCCAGCAGTGACCCCGGGATACTAAATAATTCACCCCTCCACTTT	CASSDPGILNNSPLHF
-	TRBJ2-7	TRBV9	14	-	TGTGCCAGCAGCGTTTTGGGGGGCTCCTACGAGCAGTACTTC	CASSVLGGSYEQYF
-	TRBJ1-1	TRBV7-2	12	-	TGTGCCAGCAGCCTATTCGGAGGGGAGGCTTTCTTT	CASSLFGGEAFF
TRBD2	TRBJ2-6	TRBV4-3	17	-	TGCGCCAGCAGCCAAGAAGGGGAGGGATCTGGGGCCAACGTCCTGACTTTC	CASSQEGEGSGANVLTF
-	TRBJ2-1	TRBV7-9	14	once	TGTGCCAGCAGCCCTGGACTACCCAACGATGAGCAGTTCTTC	CASSPGLPNDEQFF
-	TRBJ2-1	TRBV7-7	13	few	TGTGCCAGCAGCTCTGGGGGCGGCAGCATGCAGTTCTTC	CASSSGGGSMQFF
-	TRBJ2-1	TRBV9	13	-	TGTGCCAGCAGCGTAGACCGGTCTCGCGAGCAGTTCTTC	CASSVDRSREQFF
TRBD2	TRBJ2-5	TRBV6-5	15	-	TGTGCCAGCAGTTACGGTGGACTAGCCCAAGAGACCCAGTACTTC	CASSYGGLAQETQYF
TRBD1	TRBJ2-5	TRBV5-4	15	-	TGTGCCAGCAGCACAAGACAGGGGGTGCAAGAGACCCAGTACTTC	CASSTRQGVQETQYF